The 18 T cell receptor beta chains reported below all come from one sample, sequenced in a study of graft-versus-host responses after intestinal transplantation. This table comes from immunoSEQ multiplex PCR, and its TCRdb copy is limited to in-frame clones, with some not included. The sample shows approximately 100,000 clones, roughly 87% of them seen only once. The antigens these receptors bind are not known. Sequenced material: unstimulated CD4+ T cells sorted from spleen or lymph node cells, taken before intestinal transplant. Source of these receptors: a human donor who received an intestinal transplant.

The chain employs TRBV7-2 and TRBJ2-5; 7 bases are a match to TRBD1. CDR1 and CDR2 (germline): SGHTA, FQGNSA. This CDR3 has 15 residues. The junction had 13 bases not matched to a gene; V was cut back by 3 bases and J by 9 bases. The CDR3: CASSLSGQTREAQYF. The CDR3 DNA is TGTGCCAGCAGCTTGTCGGGACAGACAAGAGAAGCCCAGTACTTC.

This sequence joins TRBV19 and TRBJ1-5; 7 bases fit TRBD1. J lost 2 bases, V lost 5 bases, and 6 bases had no gene match. This CDR3 spans 15 amino acids. The V gene's germline CDR1 is LNHDA and CDR2 SQIVND (reference sequence). DNA of the CDR3: TGTGCCAGTAGTCGACAGGGAACGGGCAATCAGCCCCAGCATTTT. As protein: CASSRQGTGNQPQHF.

This sequence joins TRBV5-1 and TRBJ1-6, with TRBD1 matching over 7 bases. The ends lost 0 bases at V and 10 bases at J; junction bases unmatched: 7. The CDR3 length is 15 residues. Germline assignment: CDR1 SGHRS and CDR2 YFSETQ. As DNA, the CDR3 is TGCGCCAGCAGCTTGGTTGGGACAGAGGTGTCACCCCTCCACTTT. Protein: CASSLVGTEVSPLHF.

The chain links TRBV19 to TRBJ1-5; 8 bases fit TRBD1. Germline values: CDR1 LNHDA, CDR2 SQIVND (reference sequence). V was pared by 9 bases and J by 4 bases, with 5 bases of the junction left unmatched. The CDR3 consists of 13 residues. The chain's CDR3 is CASGQGWNQPQHF. The CDR3, as DNA: TGTGCCAGCGGACAGGGTTGGAATCAGCCCCAGCATTTT.

This sequence joins TRBV10-3 and TRBJ1-1, with D hard to call. V was cut by 5 bases and J by 3 bases, with 7 bases left in between. Per germline, CDR1 ENHRY and CDR2 SYGVKD. The CDR3 totals 12 residues. The CDR3 DNA reads as TGTGCCATCAGTAAGAGGGACACTGAAGCTTTCTTT. Protein: CAISKRDTEAFF.

The chain uses TRBV29-1 and TRBJ2-7; 7 nucleotides agree with TRBD1. Unmatched junction bases numbered 5, after V lost 6 bases and J lost 3 bases. The germline V gene encodes CDR1 SQVTM and CDR2 ANQGSEA. The CDR3 runs 12 residues. In DNA form, the CDR3 reads TGCAGCGTCGGGACAGCATACTACGAGCAGTACTTC. Protein product: CSVGTAYYEQYF.

The chain combines TRBV28 with TRBJ2-2; D perhaps matches TRBD2 (6 bases). The CDR3 has 14 amino acids. Trimming shortened V by 0 bases and J by 7 bases, and 9 bases separated the two germline ends. Germline-derived CDR1 and CDR2 are MDHEN and SYDVKM. This CDR3 reads CASSLWWGDGELFF. The CDR3 DNA reads as TGTGCCAGCAGTTTATGGTGGGGGGACGGGGAGCTGTTTTTT.

In nucleotides, the CDR3 is TGTGCCAGCAGCGTGGTACAGGGGCACTCCTCTGGGGCCAACGTCCTGACTTTC. It is translated as CASSVVQGHSSGANVLTF. The chain is built from TRBV9 and TRBJ2-6; 7 bases map to TRBD1. With V trimmed by 2 bases and J by 0 bases, 8 bases remained unmatched. Germline CDR1 SGDLS, CDR2 YYNGEE. The CDR3 sequence is 18 residues long. The entire variable domain, with the rest obtained from reference TRBV9 and TRBJ2-6, is as follows: DSGVTQTPKHLITATGQRVTLRCSPRSGDLSVYWYQQSLDQGLQFLIQYYNGEERAKGNILERFSAQQFPDLHSELNLSSLELGDSALYFCASSVVQGHSSGANVLTFGAGSRLTVL.

The rearrangement links TRBV2 to TRBJ2-7, with 10 nucleotides matching TRBD1. V gave up 6 bases and J gave up 5 bases; unmatched junction bases: 4. The CDR3 extends over 13 amino acids. Germline V gene data show CDR1 as SNHLY and CDR2 as FYNNEI. The CDR3 bases are TGTGCCAGCAGGGGACAGGGGAGAGACGAGCAGTACTTC. It codes for CASRGQGRDEQYF.

The sample holds one count of this clone. The chain joins TRBV25-1 to TRBJ2-3, with 8 nucleotides matching TRBD2. The CDR3 spans 15 residues. Germline V gene lookup returns CDR1 MGHDK and CDR2 SYGVNS. With 4 bases clipped from V and 1 base from J, the junction kept 4 bases outside the gene matches. CDR3 nucleotide sequence: TGTGCCAGCAGTGGGGCAGCGGGAGGCACAGATACGCAGTATTTT. Its protein product is CASSGAAGGTDTQYF.

Concerning this clone: The same CDR3 also results from other DNA sequences found in this sample. The rearrangement links TRBV20-1 to TRBJ2-7; the D gene is possibly TRBD1 (5 bases). Deletions cut 5 bases from V and 4 bases from J, with 9 bases between. The CDR3 is 11 residues long. The germline V gene has CDR1 DFQATT and CDR2 SNEGSKA (reference sequence). In DNA, the CDR3 is TGCAGTGCTGCCCAGGGATACGAGCAGTACTTC. It translates to CSAAQGYEQYF.

The gene calls are TRBV11-2 and TRBJ1-1; D is unclear. Germline V lookup: CDR1 SGHAT, CDR2 FQNNGV. The ends were cut back, 6 bases at V and 6 bases at J, with 14 bases in the middle. CDR3 length: 13 amino acids. The CDR3 DNA sequence: TGTGCCAGCAGTTTCTTGGCTAGGGCTGAAGCTTTCTTT. Translated: CASSFLARAEAFF.

V and J are TRBV7-2 and TRBJ2-1; D might be TRBD2 (5 bases). Between the trimmed V and J ends, which lost 5 bases and 8 bases, there was a span of 16 bases. The CDR3 extends over 14 amino acids. CDR1 is SGHTA, CDR2 FQGNSA, per germline. CDR3 DNA: TGTGCCAGCAGCCTGTGGACTCGGTGCGATGAGCAGTTCTTC. The encoded protein is CASSLWTRCDEQFF.

This clone was observed once. V gene TRBV4-1 combines with J gene TRBJ1-1; the D is unclear. Germline CDR1 reads MGHRA; CDR2 reads YSYEKL. CDR3 length equals 14 residues. V was cut by 0 bases and J by 1 base, with 6 bases left in between. The CDR3 loop is CASSQDGRNTEAFF. For the CDR3, the DNA is TGCGCCAGCAGCCAAGACGGGAGGAACACTGAAGCTTTCTTT.

This chain links TRBV7-9 with TRBJ2-5; D unresolved. The CDR3 is 12 residues long. Per germline, CDR1 SEHNR and CDR2 FQNEAQ (reference sequence). Trimming stripped 1 base from V and 11 bases from J, with 11 bases between. The CDR3 loop is CASSLVNERQYF. The CDR3, as DNA: TGTGCCAGCAGCTTAGTAAATGAACGGCAGTACTTC.

The chain employs TRBV7-3 and TRBJ2-1; TRBD2 agrees at 9 bases. Germline-derived CDR1 and CDR2 are SGHTA and FQGTGA. The V segment lost 1 base and the J segment 5 bases; nucleotides outside the gene matches: 9. This CDR3 is 17 amino acids long. The CDR3 protein is CASSLRGLASGHNEQFF. In DNA form, the CDR3 reads TGTGCCAGCAGCTTAAGGGGACTAGCTAGTGGCCACAATGAGCAGTTCTTC.

This chain joins TRBV10-2 and TRBJ1-1; D gene uncertain. Trimming cost V 2 bases and J 5 bases, with 6 bases left between them. The CDR3 totals 12 residues. In germline, CDR1 is WSHSY, CDR2 SAAADI. CDR3: CASSEGWTEAFF. CDR3 coding DNA: TGCGCCAGCAGTGAGGGGTGGACTGAAGCTTTCTTT.

This clone was picked up a small number of times. The chain is built from TRBV6-1 and TRBJ2-5; 12 nucleotides match TRBD1. The V gene's germline CDR1 is MNHNS and CDR2 SASEGT. J gave up 5 bases and V 5 bases, and 3 bases lay outside the gene matches. The CDR3 runs to 14 residues. The CDR3 bases are TGTGCCAGCAGTCGGGACAGGGGGCGTGAGACCCAGTACTTC. Encoded protein: CASSRDRGRETQYF.